This is a list of T cell receptor beta chains from one sample in a study of cytomegalovirus exposure and HLA in healthy donors. Using immunoSEQ multiplex PCR, the repertoire was profiled, and TCRdb retains in-frame clones only, with some absent. The data hold approximately 220,000 clones, with about 80% observed a single time. Sequenced material: PBMCs. These receptors were collected from a man in his late teens or twenties in good health and CMV-seronegative. CDR3s include the opening cysteine and the closing phenylalanine or tryptophan. Each record gives: D gene, CDR3 length, V gene, J gene, clone size, CDR3 DNA, CDR3 protein. D genes are given only for firm matches. Part of the rows lack a size; the others show once, few, many or a class for expanded clones.

>TRBD1|14|TRBV18|TRBJ2-3|few
TGTGCCAGCTCATCAGGACAGGACACAGATACGCAGTATTTT
CASSSGQDTDTQYF
>TRBD1|18|TRBV7-9|TRBJ2-6|NA
TGTTCCAGCAGCTCATTGGGACAGGGGGCTTCTGGGGCCAACGTCCTGACTTTC
CSSSSLGQGASGANVLTF
>NA|14|TRBV9|TRBJ2-1|NA
TGTGCCAGCAGCGCGAGGGGGACTATGAGTGAGCAGTTCTTC
CASSARGTMSEQFF
>NA|13|TRBV30|TRBJ2-3|NA
TGTGCCGGTTCCGACTCCTACACAGATACGCAGTATTTT
CAGSDSYTDTQYF
>TRBD2|15|TRBV5-1|TRBJ2-7|NA
TGCGCCAGCAGCTTGGGACTAGCGGGAGCTTTGGAGCAGTACTTC
CASSLGLAGALEQYF
>TRBD2|13|TRBV19|TRBJ2-7|NA
TGTGCCAGTGGACTAGCGGGAGTAGGCGAGCAGTACTTC
CASGLAGVGEQYF
>NA|16|TRBV6-4|TRBJ1-2|NA
TGTGCCAGCAGTGCCGCCTCCTTTGTGAGTAGCTATGGCTACACCTTC
CASSAASFVSSYGYTF
>TRBD1|17|TRBV19|TRBJ2-1|NA
TGTGCCAGTAGTATGTACAGGGGTAATGACCCCTACAATGAGCAGTTCTTC
CASSMYRGNDPYNEQFF
>TRBD2|17|TRBV27|TRBJ2-2|few
TGTGCCAGCAGTTTATCGGGACTAGCGGAGAACACCGGGGAGCTGTTTTTT
CASSLSGLAENTGELFF
>TRBD1|18|TRBV5-1|TRBJ1-1|NA
TGCGCCAGCAGCCCCAAATTTTCGACAGGGGGCTTCAACACTGAAGCTTTCTTT
CASSPKFSTGGFNTEAFF
>TRBD1|15|TRBV5-6|TRBJ1-2|NA
TGTGCCAGCAGCTCGGGGGACAGGGGTTTCTATGGCTACACCTTC
CASSSGDRGFYGYTF
>TRBD1|13|TRBV7-9|TRBJ1-1|once
TGTGCCAGCAGCTTAGACGACAGGGGTGAAGCTTTCTTT
CASSLDDRGEAFF
>TRBD2|14|TRBV19|TRBJ2-7|once
TGTGCCAGTAGTTTACTAGCGGGAGGCTACGAGCAGTACTTC
CASSLLAGGYEQYF
>TRBD1|15|TRBV11-2|TRBJ2-7|NA
TGTGCCAGCACCCGACGGACAGGGAGCTCCTACGAGCAGTACTTC
CASTRRTGSSYEQYF
>NA|17|TRBV9|TRBJ1-1|few
TGTGCCAGCAGCGTAGTAGGTCTTCGACAGCAGAACACTGAAGCTTTCTTT
CASSVVGLRQQNTEAFF
>TRBD1|13|TRBV5-8|TRBJ2-7|NA
TGTGCCAGCAGCGGGGGACAGTACTACGAGCAGTACTTC
CASSGGQYYEQYF
>TRBD1|15|TRBV5-1|TRBJ1-5|NA
TGCGCCAGCAGCTTGACAGGGGGTGGCAATCAGCCCCAGCATTTT
CASSLTGGGNQPQHF
>NA|16|TRBV28|TRBJ1-6|NA
TGTGCCAGCAGTACTCCGGGAACACATCGGGTATCACCCCTCCACTTT
CASSTPGTHRVSPLHF
>NA|13|TRBV2|TRBJ2-4|NA
TGTGCCAGCAGTGAAGCCCCCGTACAGGCTCAGTACTTC
CASSEAPVQAQYF
>NA|14|TRBV5-1|TRBJ2-1|NA
TGCGCCAGCAGCTTGGGGAACAGGGCAAATGAGCAGTTCTTC
CASSLGNRANEQFF
>TRBD2|13|TRBV7-9|TRBJ2-3|NA
TGTTCCAGCAGCTCCCGACTAGCGGATACGCAGTATTTT
CSSSSRLADTQYF
>TRBD2|18|TRBV5-4|TRBJ2-1|once
TGTGCCAGCAGCTTGTGGACTAGCGGGAGTTCCGGCTACAATGAGCAGTTCTTC
CASSLWTSGSSGYNEQFF
>TRBD2|16|TRBV5-1|TRBJ2-2|NA
TGCGCCAGCAGCTTGGTTGCGGGGGCGAACACCGGGGAGCTGTTTTTT
CASSLVAGANTGELFF
>TRBD1|13|TRBV28|TRBJ2-7|NA
TGTGCCAGCAGTTTGTACAGGGGGAACGAGCAGTACTTC
CASSLYRGNEQYF
>NA|13|TRBV27|TRBJ1-1|NA
TGTGCCAGCAGTTTATTTCGGTTGACTGAAGCTTTCTTT
CASSLFRLTEAFF
>NA|17|TRBV21-1|TRBJ2-6|NA
TGTGCCAGCAGCTCCCCTGAGCGCGGCTCTGGGGCCAACGTCCTGACTTTC
CASSSPERGSGANVLTF
>NA|16|TRBV2|TRBJ2-1|few
TGTGCCAGCATGGAGGGAGCTTCGTCTGGGCAGGTAGGGCAGTTCTTC
CASMEGASSGQVGQFF
>NA|14|TRBV27|TRBJ1-1|few
TGTGCCAGCAGTTTATCGGGAGGTTTTACTGAAGCTTTCTTT
CASSLSGGFTEAFF
>TRBD2|15|TRBV6-1|TRBJ2-1|NA
TGTGCCAGCAGCCCAGCGGGAGGCTACAACAATGAGCAGTTCTTC
CASSPAGGYNNEQFF
>TRBD2|13|TRBV30|TRBJ2-7|NA
TGTGCCTGGACCCCCGGACTAGCCAACGAGCAGTACTTC
CAWTPGLANEQYF
>NA|14|TRBV19|TRBJ2-5|few
TGTGCCAGTAGTATAGGAGGGAGTTTAGAGACCCAGTACTTC
CASSIGGSLETQYF
>NA|13|TRBV6-1|TRBJ2-3|NA
TGTGCCAGCAGGACAGTGGCAACAGATACGCAGTATTTT
CASRTVATDTQYF
>TRBD1|14|TRBV28|TRBJ2-1|few
TGTGCCAGCAGTTCAGGGGGATCCTACAATGAGCAGTTCTTC
CASSSGGSYNEQFF
>TRBD1|16|TRBV7-9|TRBJ1-2|once
TGTGCCAGCAGCTTAGTACCCGGGACAGGGACGTCTGGCTACACCTTC
CASSLVPGTGTSGYTF
>TRBD1|12|TRBV30|TRBJ2-7|NA
TGTGCCTGGGACAGGGGTTCCTACGAGCAGTACTTC
CAWDRGSYEQYF
>TRBD1|13|TRBV30|TRBJ2-3|NA
TGTGCCTGGACTCTCAGGGGGCGGGATACGCAGTATTTT
CAWTLRGRDTQYF
>NA|17|TRBV5-6|TRBJ2-2|NA
TGTGCCAGCAGCTTGGTCGTTCGGGACATCCTCACCGGGGAGCTGTTTTTT
CASSLVVRDILTGELFF
>TRBD2|15|TRBV5-1|TRBJ2-5|NA
TGCGCCACGCGTTACGAGGGAGGGAGTAGCGAGACCCAGTACTTC
CATRYEGGSSETQYF
>NA|15|TRBV9|TRBJ2-1|NA
TGTGCCAGCAGCGTTAGCGGAGCCGCGTACAATGAGCAGTTCTTC
CASSVSGAAYNEQFF
>TRBD1|16|TRBV7-9|TRBJ2-1|NA
TGTGCCAGCAGCTTAGCCACGGGACAGCTCTTCAATGAGCAGTTCTTC
CASSLATGQLFNEQFF
>NA|15|TRBV7-6|TRBJ1-3|NA
TGTGCCAGCAGCTTAGGGCAGGGGTGGAGAAACACCATATATTTT
CASSLGQGWRNTIYF
>NA|16|TRBV2|TRBJ2-7|few
TGTGCCAGCAGTTGGGGGCCCCGCGGCAGGGGCTACGAGCAGTACTTC
CASSWGPRGRGYEQYF
>NA|15|TRBV11-2|TRBJ2-3|NA
TGTGCCAGCAGCTTAGCCCTAGCGTCCTCAGATACGCAGTATTTT
CASSLALASSDTQYF
>TRBD2|15|TRBV18|TRBJ2-3|NA
TGTGCCAGCACCCGACTAGCGGGAGGGACAGATACGCAGTATTTT
CASTRLAGGTDTQYF
>NA|12|TRBV6-1|TRBJ2-7|NA
TGTGCCAGCGCTCTAGGGGGATACGAGCAGTACTTC
CASALGGYEQYF
>NA|12|TRBV10-1|TRBJ2-4|NA
TGCGCCAGCAGCAGGGAGGGGGACATTCAGTACTTC
CASSREGDIQYF